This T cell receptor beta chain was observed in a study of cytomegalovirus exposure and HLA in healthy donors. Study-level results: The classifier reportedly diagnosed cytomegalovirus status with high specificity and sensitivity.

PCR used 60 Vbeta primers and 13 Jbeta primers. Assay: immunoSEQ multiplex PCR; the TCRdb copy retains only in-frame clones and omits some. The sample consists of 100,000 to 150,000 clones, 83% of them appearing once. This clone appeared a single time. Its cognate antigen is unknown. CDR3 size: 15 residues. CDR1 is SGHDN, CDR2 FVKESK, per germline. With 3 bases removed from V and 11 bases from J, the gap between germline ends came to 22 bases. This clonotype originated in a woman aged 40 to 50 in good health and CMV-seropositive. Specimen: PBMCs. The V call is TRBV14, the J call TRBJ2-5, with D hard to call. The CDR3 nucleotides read TGTGCCAGCAGCCAGGTCCTCACCCAATTACGTGAGCAGTACTTC. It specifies CASSQVLTQLREQYF.